Listed below are T cell receptor beta chains from one sample, sequenced in a study of T cell responses to AZD1222 COVID-19 vaccine. Data came from immunoSEQ multiplex PCR; TCRdb stores just in-frame clones and leaves some out. The sample records around 80,000 clones, about 91% being singletons. The starting material was peripheral blood, obtained 28 days after the second AZD1222 dose. The receptors come from an adult who received the AZD1222 COVID-19 vaccine. The CDR3 runs from the conserved cysteine through the conserved F or W. Fields, in order: V gene, D gene, J gene, clone size, CDR3 DNA, CDR3 protein. The D gene is left open where the match is weak. Some rows mark clone size as missing; the rest say once, few, many or name a class of expanded clone.

TRBV19	TRBD2	TRBJ2-3	NA	TGTGCCAGTAGTCTGTGGGAGGGCGGTAAAGATACGCAGTATTTT	CASSLWEGGKDTQYF
TRBV10-2	TRBD2	TRBJ2-1	NA	TGCGCCAGCAGGCCAGCGGGGGTCGACAATGAGCAGTTCTTC	CASRPAGVDNEQFF
TRBV5-4	NA	TRBJ1-3	once	TGTGCCAGCAGTCGCCCGGGGGGACATGGCTCTGGAAACACCATATATTTT	CASSRPGGHGSGNTIYF
TRBV18	NA	TRBJ2-1	NA	TGTGCCAGCTCACCCAATTCCGGGGTAGTCTACAATGAGCAGTTCTTC	CASSPNSGVVYNEQFF
TRBV7-9	TRBD2	TRBJ2-4	NA	TGTGCCAGCAGCTTATCCGGGCTCCAGGCGGGAGTAATCAAAAACATTCAGTACTTC	CASSLSGLQAGVIKNIQYF
TRBV7-3	TRBD2	TRBJ2-1	NA	TGTGCCAGCAGCTGGGACTATCCGAGGAATGAGCAGTTCTTC	CASSWDYPRNEQFF
TRBV5-1	NA	TRBJ2-5	NA	TGCGCCAGCAGCTTGGTGACAGAAGAAGAGACCCAGTACTTC	CASSLVTEEETQYF
TRBV5-1	TRBD2	TRBJ2-1	NA	TGCGCCAGCAGCGACGGGACTAGCGACTACAATGAGCAGTTCTTC	CASSDGTSDYNEQFF
TRBV15	NA	TRBJ1-6	NA	TGTGCCACCAGTTCACACGTCCCCAATAATTCACCCCTCCACTTT	CATSSHVPNNSPLHF
TRBV7-4	NA	TRBJ1-4	few	TGTGCCAGCAGCCGCTTTAGGGGCTTAGGGGAAAAACTGTTTTTT	CASSRFRGLGEKLFF
TRBV19	TRBD2	TRBJ2-5	NA	TGTGCCAGTATAGCAGCGGGAGTTGGGGAGACCCAGTACTTC	CASIAAGVGETQYF
TRBV18	NA	TRBJ1-4	NA	TGTGCCAGCTCACGGGCAGGGGCTAATGAAAAACTGTTTTTT	CASSRAGANEKLFF
TRBV28	TRBD1	TRBJ1-2	NA	TGTGCCAGCAGAGCTACAGGGACAGGGTATCTTGGCTACACCTTC	CASRATGTGYLGYTF
TRBV24-1	NA	TRBJ2-5	NA	TGTGCCACTACGGACAGATTTGAGACCCAGTACTTC	CATTDRFETQYF
TRBV10-2	NA	TRBJ2-7	NA	TGCGCCAGCAGTGAGTCAAGTGTGGGGTACTTC	CASSESSVGYF
TRBV2	TRBD2	TRBJ2-3	NA	TGTGCCAGCAGTGAATTTAGCGGGACCACAGATACGCAGTATTTT	CASSEFSGTTDTQYF
TRBV6-5	TRBD1	TRBJ1-1	NA	TGTGCCAGCAGCTGGACAGGGCTTGGCACTGAAGCTTTCTTT	CASSWTGLGTEAFF